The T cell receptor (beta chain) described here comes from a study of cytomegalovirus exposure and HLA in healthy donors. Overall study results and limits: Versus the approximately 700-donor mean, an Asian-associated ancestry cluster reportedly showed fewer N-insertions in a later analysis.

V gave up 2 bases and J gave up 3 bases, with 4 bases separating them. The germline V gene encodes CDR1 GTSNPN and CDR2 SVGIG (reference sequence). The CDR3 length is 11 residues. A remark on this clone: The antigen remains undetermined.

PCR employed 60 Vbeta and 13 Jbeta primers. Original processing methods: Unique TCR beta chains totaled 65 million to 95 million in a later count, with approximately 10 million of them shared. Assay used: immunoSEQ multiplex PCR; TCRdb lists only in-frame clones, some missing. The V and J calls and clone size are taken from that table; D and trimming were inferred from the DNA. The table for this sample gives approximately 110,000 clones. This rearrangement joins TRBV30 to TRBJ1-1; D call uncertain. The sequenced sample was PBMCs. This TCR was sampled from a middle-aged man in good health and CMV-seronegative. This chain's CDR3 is CAWSQDTEAFF. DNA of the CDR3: TGTGCCTGGAGTCAGGACACTGAAGCTTTCTTT.